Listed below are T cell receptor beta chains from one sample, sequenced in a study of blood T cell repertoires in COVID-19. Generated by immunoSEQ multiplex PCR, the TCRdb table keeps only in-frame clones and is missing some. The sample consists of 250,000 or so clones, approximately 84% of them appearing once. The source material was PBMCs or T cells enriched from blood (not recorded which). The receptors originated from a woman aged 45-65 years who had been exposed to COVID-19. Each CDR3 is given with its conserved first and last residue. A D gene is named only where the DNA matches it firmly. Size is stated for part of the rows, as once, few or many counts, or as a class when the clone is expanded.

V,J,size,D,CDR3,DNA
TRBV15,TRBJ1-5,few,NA,CATSRSAGKPQHF,TGTGCCACCAGCAGGTCGGCGGGGAAGCCCCAGCATTTT
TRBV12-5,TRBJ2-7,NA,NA,CASGLAPLAGPRYEQYF,TGTGCTAGTGGTTTGGCCCCCTTGGCGGGGCCCAGGTACGAGCAGTACTTC
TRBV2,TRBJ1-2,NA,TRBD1,CASSPRTGGSITRPTF,TGTGCCAGCAGTCCCAGGACAGGGGGCTCTATAACTCGTCCCACCTTC
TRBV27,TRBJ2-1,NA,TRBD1,CASSFRDRANNEQFF,TGTGCCAGCAGTTTTCGTGACAGGGCGAACAATGAGCAGTTCTTC
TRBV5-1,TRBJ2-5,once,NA,CASSLGWGLETQYF,TGCGCCAGCAGCTTGGGGTGGGGGCTAGAGACCCAGTACTTC
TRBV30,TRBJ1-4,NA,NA,CAWSVRRALGEKLFF,TGTGCCTGGAGTGTACGCAGGGCACTGGGGGAAAAACTGTTTTTT
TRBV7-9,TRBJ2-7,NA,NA,CASSLAGGEQYF,TGTGCCAGCAGCTTAGCAGGGGGCGAGCAGTACTTC
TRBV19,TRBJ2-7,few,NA,CASTATVRSYEQYF,TGTGCCAGTACCGCGACAGTACGCTCCTACGAGCAGTACTTC
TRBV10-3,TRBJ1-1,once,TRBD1,CAISERQGLEAFF,TGTGCCATCAGTGAGAGACAGGGTCTAGAAGCTTTCTTT
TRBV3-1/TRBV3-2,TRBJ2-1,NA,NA,CASSQEGAGLLGSEQFF,TGTGCCAGCAGCCAAGAGGGAGCGGGCCTTCTTGGTAGTGAGCAGTTCTTC
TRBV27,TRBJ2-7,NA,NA,CASIPTLRGGEQYF,TGTGCCAGCATTCCCACCCTACGGGGTGGCGAGCAGTACTTC
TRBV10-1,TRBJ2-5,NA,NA,CASSESRPGLAFQETQYF,TGCGCCAGCAGTGAGTCTAGACCCGGACTTGCCTTCCAAGAGACCCAGTACTTC
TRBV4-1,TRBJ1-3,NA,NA,CASRGGTQRGNTIYF,TGCGCCAGCAGGGGAGGCACCCAAAGAGGAAACACCATATATTTT
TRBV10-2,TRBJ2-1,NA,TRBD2,CASSERLAGRVDEQFF,TGCGCCAGCAGTGAAAGGCTAGCGGGGAGGGTAGATGAGCAGTTCTTC
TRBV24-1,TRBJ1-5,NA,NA,CATSDRRSGPQHF,TGTGCCACCAGTGACCGTCGCTCGGGGCCCCAGCATTTT
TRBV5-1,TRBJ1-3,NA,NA,CASRAGFSGNTIYF,TGCGCCAGCCGTGCAGGGTTCTCTGGAAACACCATATATTTT
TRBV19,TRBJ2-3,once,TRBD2,CASSRKRGGRADTQYF,TGTGCCAGTAGTAGAAAGCGGGGGGGCCGAGCAGATACGCAGTATTTT
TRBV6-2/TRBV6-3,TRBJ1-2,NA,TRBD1,CASSYTGTASFYTF,TGTGCCAGCAGTTACACCGGGACAGCCTCCTTCTACACCTTC
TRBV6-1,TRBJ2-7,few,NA,CASSEATYEQYF,TGTGCCAGCAGTGAAGCTACCTACGAGCAGTACTTC
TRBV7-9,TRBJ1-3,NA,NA,CASSQPAGGSSGNTIYF,TGTGCCAGCAGCCAGCCTGCGGGTGGTTCCTCTGGAAACACCATATATTTT
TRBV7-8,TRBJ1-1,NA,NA,CASSLGRENTEAFF,TGTGCCAGCAGCTTAGGGCGGGAGAACACTGAAGCTTTCTTT
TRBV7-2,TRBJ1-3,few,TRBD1,CASSPRGVTGNTIYF,TGTGCCAGCAGCCCCAGGGGGGTCACTGGAAACACCATATATTTT
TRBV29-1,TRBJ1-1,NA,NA,CSVYPYDSGAFF,TGCAGCGTCTACCCTTATGACTCCGGGGCTTTCTTT
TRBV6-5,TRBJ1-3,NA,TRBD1,CASSRAGTGGNTIYF,TGTGCCAGCAGTCGTGCAGGGACAGGGGGGAACACCATATATTTT
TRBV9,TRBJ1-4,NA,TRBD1,CASSARQGGNEKLFF,TGTGCCAGCAGCGCTAGACAGGGGGGAAATGAAAAACTGTTTTTT
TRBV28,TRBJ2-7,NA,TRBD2,CASRPRGGGSYEQYF,TGTGCCAGCAGGCCCCGGGGGGGCGGGTCCTACGAGCAGTACTTC
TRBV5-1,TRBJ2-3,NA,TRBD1,CASSLAVGTGGSDTQYF,TGCGCCAGCAGCTTGGCCGTAGGGACAGGGGGTTCAGATACGCAGTATTTT
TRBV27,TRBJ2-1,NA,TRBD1,CASSPGTGTYNEQFF,TGTGCCAGCAGCCCCGGGACAGGGACTTACAATGAGCAGTTCTTC
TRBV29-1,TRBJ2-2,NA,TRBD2,CSVETFSGGMSGELFF,TGCAGCGTTGAAACATTTAGCGGGGGCATGTCCGGGGAGCTGTTTTTT
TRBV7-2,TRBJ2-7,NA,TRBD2,CASSLVVAGGSYEQYF,TGTGCCAGCAGCTTAGTGGTAGCGGGGGGCTCCTACGAGCAGTACTTC
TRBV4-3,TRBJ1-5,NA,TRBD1,CASSQNRGEKAQHF,TGCGCCAGCAGCCAAAACAGGGGGGAGAAGGCCCAGCATTTT
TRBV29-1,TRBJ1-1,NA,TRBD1,CSAGQGQRSEAFF,TGCAGCGCAGGACAGGGTCAGAGATCTGAAGCTTTCTTT
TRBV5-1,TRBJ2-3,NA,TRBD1,CASSPDRGGDTQYF,TGCGCCAGCAGCCCAGACAGGGGTGGAGATACGCAGTATTTT
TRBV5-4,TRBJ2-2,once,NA,CASSSQKPGSTGELFF,TGTGCCAGCAGCAGCCAAAAACCGGGATCCACCGGGGAGCTGTTTTTT
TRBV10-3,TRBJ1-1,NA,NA,CAISNGGLNTEAFF,TGTGCCATCAGTAACGGGGGTTTAAACACTGAAGCTTTCTTT
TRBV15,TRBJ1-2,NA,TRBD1,CATSKDRSYTF,TGTGCCACCAGTAAGGACAGGAGCTACACCTTC
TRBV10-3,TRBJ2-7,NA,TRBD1,CAIGTGFHEQYF,TGTGCCATCGGGACAGGGTTCCACGAGCAGTACTTC
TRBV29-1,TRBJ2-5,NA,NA,CSADGLYETQYF,TGCAGCGCCGACGGACTTTATGAGACCCAGTACTTC
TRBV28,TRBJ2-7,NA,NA,CASSPLDSIDSYEQYF,TGTGCCAGCAGTCCATTGGACTCTATCGACTCCTACGAGCAGTACTTC
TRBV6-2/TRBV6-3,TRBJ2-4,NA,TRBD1,CASSSPGQGSKDIQYF,TGTGCCAGCAGTTCGCCGGGACAGGGGTCCAAGGACATTCAGTACTTC
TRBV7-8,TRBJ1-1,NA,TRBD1,CASIPGGGTEAFF,TGTGCCAGCATCCCAGGGGGAGGCACTGAAGCTTTCTTT